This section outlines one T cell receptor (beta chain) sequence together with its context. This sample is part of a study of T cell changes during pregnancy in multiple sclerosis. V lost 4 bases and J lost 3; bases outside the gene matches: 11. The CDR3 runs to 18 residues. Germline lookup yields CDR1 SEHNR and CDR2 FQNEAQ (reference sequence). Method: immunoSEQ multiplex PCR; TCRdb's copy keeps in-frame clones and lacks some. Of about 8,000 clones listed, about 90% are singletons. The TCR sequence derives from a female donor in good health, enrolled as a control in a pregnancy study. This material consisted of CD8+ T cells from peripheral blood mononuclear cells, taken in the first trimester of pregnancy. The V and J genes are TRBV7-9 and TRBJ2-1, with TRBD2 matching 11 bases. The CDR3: CASSSPVSGRASYNEQFF. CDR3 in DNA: TGTGCCAGCAGCTCACCCGTTAGCGGGAGGGCCAGCTACAATGAGCAGTTCTTC.